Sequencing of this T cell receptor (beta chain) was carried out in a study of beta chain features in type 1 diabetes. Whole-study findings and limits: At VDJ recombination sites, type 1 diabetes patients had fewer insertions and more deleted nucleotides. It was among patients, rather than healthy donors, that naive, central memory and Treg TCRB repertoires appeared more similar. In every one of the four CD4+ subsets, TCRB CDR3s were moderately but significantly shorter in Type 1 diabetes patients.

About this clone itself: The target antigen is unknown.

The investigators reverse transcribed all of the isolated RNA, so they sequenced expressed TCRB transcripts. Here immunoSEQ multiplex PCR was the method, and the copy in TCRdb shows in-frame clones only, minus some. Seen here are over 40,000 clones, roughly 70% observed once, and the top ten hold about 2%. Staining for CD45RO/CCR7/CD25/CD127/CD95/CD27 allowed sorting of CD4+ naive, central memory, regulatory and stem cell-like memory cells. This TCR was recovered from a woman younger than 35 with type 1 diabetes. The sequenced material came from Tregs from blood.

The CDR3 spells CSVDRANYGYTF. The DNA for the CDR3 is TGCAGCGTTGACAGGGCTAACTATGGCTACACCTTC. This chain links TRBV29-1 with TRBJ1-2, with D perhaps matching TRBD1 (5 bases). The germline V gene has CDR1 SQVTM and CDR2 ANQGSEA. Trimming removed 3 bases at V and 0 bases at J, with 5 bases between. This CDR3 is built from 12 residues.